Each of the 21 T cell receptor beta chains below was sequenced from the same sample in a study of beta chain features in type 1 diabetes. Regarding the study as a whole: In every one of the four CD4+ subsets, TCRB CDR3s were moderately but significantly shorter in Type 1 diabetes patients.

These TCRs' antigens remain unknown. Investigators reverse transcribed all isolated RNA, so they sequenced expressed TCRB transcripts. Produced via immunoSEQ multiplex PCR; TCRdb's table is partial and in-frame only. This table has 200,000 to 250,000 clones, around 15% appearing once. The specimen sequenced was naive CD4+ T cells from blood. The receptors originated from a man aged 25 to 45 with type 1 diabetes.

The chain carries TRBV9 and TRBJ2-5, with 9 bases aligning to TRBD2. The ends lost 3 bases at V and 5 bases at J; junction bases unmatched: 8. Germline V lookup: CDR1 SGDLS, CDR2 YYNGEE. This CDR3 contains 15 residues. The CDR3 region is CASSGASGTTETQYF. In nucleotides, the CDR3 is TGTGCCAGCAGCGGAGCTAGCGGGACTACGGAGACCCAGTACTTC.

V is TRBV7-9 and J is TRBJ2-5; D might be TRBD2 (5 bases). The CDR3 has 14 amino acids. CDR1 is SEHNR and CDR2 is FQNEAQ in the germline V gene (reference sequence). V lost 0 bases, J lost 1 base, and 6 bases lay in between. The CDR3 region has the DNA TGTGCCAGCAGCTTAGCCGGGATCCAAGAGACCCAGTACTTC. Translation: CASSLAGIQETQYF.

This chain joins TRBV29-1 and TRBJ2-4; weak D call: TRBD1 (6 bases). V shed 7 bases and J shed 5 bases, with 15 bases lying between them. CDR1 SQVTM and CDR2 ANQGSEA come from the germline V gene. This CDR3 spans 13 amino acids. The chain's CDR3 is CSGMKPGENIQYF. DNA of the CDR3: TGCAGCGGAATGAAACCAGGGGAAAACATTCAGTACTTC.

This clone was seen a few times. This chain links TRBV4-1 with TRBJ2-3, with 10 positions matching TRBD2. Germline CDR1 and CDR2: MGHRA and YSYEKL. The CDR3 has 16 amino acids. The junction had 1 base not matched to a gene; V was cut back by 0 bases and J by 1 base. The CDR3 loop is CASSQEGLARTDTQYF. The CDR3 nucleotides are TGCGCCAGCAGCCAAGAGGGACTAGCGCGCACAGATACGCAGTATTTT.

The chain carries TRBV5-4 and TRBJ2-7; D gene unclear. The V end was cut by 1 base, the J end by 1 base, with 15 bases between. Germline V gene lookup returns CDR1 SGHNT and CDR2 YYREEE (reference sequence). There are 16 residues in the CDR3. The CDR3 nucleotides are TGTGCCAGCAGCTTGTCCGCAGCCATCTCATCCTACGAGCAGTACTTC. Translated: CASSLSAAISSYEQYF.

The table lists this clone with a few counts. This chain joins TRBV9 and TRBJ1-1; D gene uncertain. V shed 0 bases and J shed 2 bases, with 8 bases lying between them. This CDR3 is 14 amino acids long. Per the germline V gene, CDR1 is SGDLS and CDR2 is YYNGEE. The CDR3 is CASSVEWSNTEAFF. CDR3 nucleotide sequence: TGTGCCAGCAGCGTAGAGTGGAGCAACACTGAAGCTTTCTTT.

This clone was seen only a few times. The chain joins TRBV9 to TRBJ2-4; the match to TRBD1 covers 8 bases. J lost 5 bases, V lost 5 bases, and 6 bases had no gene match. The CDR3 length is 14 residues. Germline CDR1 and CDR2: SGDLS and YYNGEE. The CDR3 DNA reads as TGTGCCAGCAGTGATCTGGACAGGGAAAACATTCAGTACTTC. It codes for CASSDLDRENIQYF.

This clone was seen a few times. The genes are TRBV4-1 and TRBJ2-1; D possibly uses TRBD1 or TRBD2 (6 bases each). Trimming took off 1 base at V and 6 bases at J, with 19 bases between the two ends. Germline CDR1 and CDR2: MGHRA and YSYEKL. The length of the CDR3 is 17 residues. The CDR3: CASSQVLGGRSLNEQFF. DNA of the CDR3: TGCGCCAGCAGCCAAGTCCTAGGGGGGAGATCTCTCAATGAGCAGTTCTTC.

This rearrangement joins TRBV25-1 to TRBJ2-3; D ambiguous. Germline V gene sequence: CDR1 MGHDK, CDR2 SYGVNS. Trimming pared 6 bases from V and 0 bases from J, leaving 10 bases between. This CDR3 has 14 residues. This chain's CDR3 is CASSGRLSTDTQYF. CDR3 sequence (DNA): TGTGCCAGCAGCGGACGGCTTAGCACAGATACGCAGTATTTT.

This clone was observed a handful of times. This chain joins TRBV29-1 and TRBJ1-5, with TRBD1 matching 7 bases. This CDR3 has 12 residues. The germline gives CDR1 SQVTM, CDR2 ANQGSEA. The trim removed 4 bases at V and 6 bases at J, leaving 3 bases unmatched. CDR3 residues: CSVGQGSQPQHF. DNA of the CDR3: TGCAGCGTTGGACAGGGAAGTCAGCCCCAGCATTTT.

CDR3 nucleotide sequence: TGCAGCTGCTCCGAGGGGATGAACACTGAAGCTTTCTTT. The encoded protein is CSCSEGMNTEAFF. The chain is built from TRBV29-1 and TRBJ1-1, with D possibly matching TRBD1 (5 bases). The CDR3 length is 13 residues. Germline-derived CDR1 and CDR2 are SQVTM and ANQGSEA. V was shortened by 8 bases and J by 0 bases, with 13 bases between the two germline ends.

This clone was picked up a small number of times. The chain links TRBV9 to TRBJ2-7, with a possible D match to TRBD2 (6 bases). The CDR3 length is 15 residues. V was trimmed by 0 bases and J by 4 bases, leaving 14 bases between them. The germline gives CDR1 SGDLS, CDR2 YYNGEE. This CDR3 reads CASSVAEGLTYEQYF. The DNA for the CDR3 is TGTGCCAGCAGCGTAGCTGAGGGACTGACTTACGAGCAGTACTTC.

The CDR3 DNA sequence: TGTGCCAGCAGCTTAGCCCCAGGGAATACCGGGGAGCTGTTTTTT. This gives the protein CASSLAPGNTGELFF. The chain couples TRBV7-2 to TRBJ2-2, with D possibly matching TRBD1 (5 bases). V lost 0 bases, J lost 5 bases, and 10 bases lay in between. Germline V gene lookup returns CDR1 SGHTA and CDR2 FQGNSA. This CDR3 is built from 15 residues.

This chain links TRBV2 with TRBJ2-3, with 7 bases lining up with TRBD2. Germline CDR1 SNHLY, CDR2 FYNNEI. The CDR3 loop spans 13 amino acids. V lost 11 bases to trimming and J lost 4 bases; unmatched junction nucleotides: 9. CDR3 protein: CAHLGGSADTQYF. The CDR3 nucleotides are TGTGCCCACTTGGGCGGGAGTGCAGATACGCAGTATTTT.

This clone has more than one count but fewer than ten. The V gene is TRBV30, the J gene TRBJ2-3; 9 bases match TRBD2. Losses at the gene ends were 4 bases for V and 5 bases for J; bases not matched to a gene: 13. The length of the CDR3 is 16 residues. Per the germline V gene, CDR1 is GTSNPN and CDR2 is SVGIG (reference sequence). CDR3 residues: CAWIDALAGSRDTQYF. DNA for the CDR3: TGTGCCTGGATCGACGCTCTAGCGGGATCTCGAGATACGCAGTATTTT.

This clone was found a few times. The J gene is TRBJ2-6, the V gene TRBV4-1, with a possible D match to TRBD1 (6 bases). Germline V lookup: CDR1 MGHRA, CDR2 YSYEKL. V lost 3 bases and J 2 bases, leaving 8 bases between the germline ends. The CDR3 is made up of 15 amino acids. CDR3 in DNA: TGCGCCAGCAGCCATCCAGGGGCTGGGGCCAACGTCCTGACTTTC. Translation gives CASSHPGAGANVLTF.

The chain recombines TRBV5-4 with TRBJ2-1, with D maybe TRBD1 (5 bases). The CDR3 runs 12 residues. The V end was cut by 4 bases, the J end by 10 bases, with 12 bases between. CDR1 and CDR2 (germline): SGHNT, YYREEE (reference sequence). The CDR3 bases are TGTGCCAGCAGCCCCTTGGGGCCCGAGCAGTTCTTC. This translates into CASSPLGPEQFF.

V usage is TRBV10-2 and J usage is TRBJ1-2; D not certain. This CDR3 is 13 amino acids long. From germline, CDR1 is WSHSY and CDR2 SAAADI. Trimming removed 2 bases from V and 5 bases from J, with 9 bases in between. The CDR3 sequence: CASSEPVGYGYTF. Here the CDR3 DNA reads TGCGCCAGCAGTGAGCCCGTAGGGTATGGCTACACCTTC.

CDR3 in DNA: TGTGCCAGCAGCGTAGGGGCAGGAAAACCCCAGTCACCCCTCCACTTT. Translating it yields CASSVGAGKPQSPLHF. This sequence joins TRBV9 and TRBJ1-6; D remains unclear. The germline CDR1 and CDR2 sequences are SGDLS and YYNGEE. V lost 0 bases to trimming and J lost 10 bases, with 17 bases between them. This CDR3 is 16 amino acids long.

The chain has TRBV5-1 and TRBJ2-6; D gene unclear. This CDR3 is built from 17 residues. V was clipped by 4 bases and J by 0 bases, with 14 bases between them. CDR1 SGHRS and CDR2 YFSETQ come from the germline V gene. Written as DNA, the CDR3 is TGCGCCAGCAGCCCGGATAGGGTGAGCTCTGGGGCCAACGTCCTGACTTTC. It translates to CASSPDRVSSGANVLTF.

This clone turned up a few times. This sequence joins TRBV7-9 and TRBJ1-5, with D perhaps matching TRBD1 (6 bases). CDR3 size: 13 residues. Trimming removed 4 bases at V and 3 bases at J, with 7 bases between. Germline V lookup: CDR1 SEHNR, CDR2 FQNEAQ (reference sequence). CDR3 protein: CASSYRDNQPQHF. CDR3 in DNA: TGTGCCAGCAGCTACAGGGACAATCAGCCCCAGCATTTT.